This T cell receptor (beta chain) was sequenced during a study of Ad26.COV2.S vaccination and SARS-CoV-2 variants. In the study overall: Each vaccinee took Ad26.COV2.S intramuscularly, once or twice 56 days apart.

Points on this clone: Its antigen is unknown. Other DNA sequences of this sample code for an identical CDR3.

Findings and limits, study-wide: It was reported that spike-specific CD8+ and CD4+ T cell responses were substantially broad after vaccination. The study found higher spike-specific TCR breadth in vaccine than placebo recipients.

Here immunoSEQ multiplex PCR was the method, and the copy in TCRdb shows in-frame clones only, minus some. The sample has roughly 240,000 clones, roughly 88% seen once. Specified treatment: around 19 received Ad26.COV2.S at low or high dose, single or two shots; roughly 5 received placebo; per-sample allocation not given. Day 63 after the first injection of vaccine or placebo was the sampling time. It was Wuhan-strain SARS-CoV-2 spike that the Ad26 vaccine vector expressed. The V end lost 2 bases, the J end lost 1 base, and 6 bases lay between the germline ends. This CDR3 comprises 13 residues. Germline assignment: CDR1 SGDLS and CDR2 YYNGEE.

V usage is TRBV9 and J usage is TRBJ1-1, with D perhaps TRBD1 (5 bases). The sequencing here drew on peripheral blood, taken in a trial of Ad26.COV2.S vaccine versus placebo. The receptor was isolated from a person between 18 and 60 years old who received the Ad26.COV2.S COVID-19 vaccine or a placebo. As DNA, the CDR3 is TGTGCCAGCAGCGTGGGGCCGAACACTGAAGCTTTCTTT. It codes for CASSVGPNTEAFF.